This TCR beta chain was identified during a study of T cells in Graves' hyperthyroidism and ophthalmopathy. For the study at large: Peripheral blood sampling occurred at initial diagnosis, before any treatment.

Amplification of TCR beta CDR3 regions used RNA as the template. During a first-round RT-PCR of the TCR CDR3, the HTBI primer set was used. From the multiplex PCR reads, TCRdb called clonotypes with MiXCR, one entry per CDR3 protein. This table holds about 500,000 distinct CDR3 sequences, around 17% found once. Study-wide results and caveats: Clonotypes that were expanded in thyroid above 0.001 mostly appeared in blood too.

Germline V gives CDR1 LGHDT, CDR2 YNNKEL (reference sequence). This CDR3 has 16 residues. Trimming removed 1 base from V and 5 bases from J; junction bases left unmatched: 8. In this sample, this clonotype turned up a few times. The antigen remains unidentified. Patients with uncontrolled infections, other autoimmune diseases, pregnancy or lactation were excluded. Isolation of PBMCs was performed on about 10 ml fresh peripheral blood. The sample consisted of blood. The sequence was collected from a woman between 18 and 29 years old with Graves' hyperthyroidism. The chain is built from TRBV3-1 and TRBJ2-5; 9 positions match TRBD2. The CDR3 nucleotides read TGTGCCAGCAGCCAAGGTCGGCTAGCGGGATGGGAGACCCAGTACTTC. Translating it yields CASSQGRLAGWETQYF.